This TCR beta chain was captured in a study of blood T cell repertoires in COVID-19. Across the whole study: Samples came from the United States, Italy and Spain, spanning acute and convalescent COVID-19.

Assay: immunoSEQ multiplex PCR; the TCRdb copy retains only in-frame clones and omits some. Of 65,000 to 90,000 clones in the sample, 65% to 85% were seen once. V was shortened by 2 bases and J by 2 bases, with 10 bases between the two germline ends. Germline CDR1 MNHEY, CDR2 SVGAGI. This CDR3 comprises 15 residues. This chain joins TRBV6-5 and TRBJ1-5; possible D gene TRBD1, 5 bases. Sequenced: peripheral blood. The clonotype comes from a man older than 75 with active or convalescent COVID-19. This CDR3 reads CASSYGGVGNQPQHF. The CDR3 region has the DNA TGTGCCAGCAGTTACGGGGGGGTCGGCAATCAGCCCCAGCATTTT.